This T cell receptor (beta chain) was identified during a study of vaccination effects on CD4 cells after COVID-19. Across the whole study: Culturing of 1.5 million to 2.5 million PBMC per well took place with roughly 9.4 IU/ml IL-2 and 9 to 10 ug/ml peptides.

Germline loops: CDR1 LNHDA, CDR2 SQIVND (reference sequence). The CDR3 runs 20 residues. The J segment lost 7 bases and the V segment lost 3 bases, leaving 21 bases of the junction unmatched. Investigators separated out CD4+ T cells once about eleven days of culture had passed. This clone has just one count. Antigen specificity is unknown. Clones were read by immunoSEQ multiplex PCR, and TCRdb kept only the in-frame ones, dropping some. The sample contains about 64,000 clones, 72% of which appear only once. This chain connects TRBV19 to TRBJ2-2, with 9 bases matching TRBD2. This TCR was sampled from a human donor who had a prior SARS-CoV-2 infection. Material: CD4+ T cells from PBMCs cultured without peptide, obtained before COVID-19 vaccination. CDR3 in DNA: TGTGCCAGTAGTATTGAGTTCTTCGGGGGACTAGCCGAGACGGTCGGGGAGCTGTTTTTT. Protein: CASSIEFFGGLAETVGELFF.